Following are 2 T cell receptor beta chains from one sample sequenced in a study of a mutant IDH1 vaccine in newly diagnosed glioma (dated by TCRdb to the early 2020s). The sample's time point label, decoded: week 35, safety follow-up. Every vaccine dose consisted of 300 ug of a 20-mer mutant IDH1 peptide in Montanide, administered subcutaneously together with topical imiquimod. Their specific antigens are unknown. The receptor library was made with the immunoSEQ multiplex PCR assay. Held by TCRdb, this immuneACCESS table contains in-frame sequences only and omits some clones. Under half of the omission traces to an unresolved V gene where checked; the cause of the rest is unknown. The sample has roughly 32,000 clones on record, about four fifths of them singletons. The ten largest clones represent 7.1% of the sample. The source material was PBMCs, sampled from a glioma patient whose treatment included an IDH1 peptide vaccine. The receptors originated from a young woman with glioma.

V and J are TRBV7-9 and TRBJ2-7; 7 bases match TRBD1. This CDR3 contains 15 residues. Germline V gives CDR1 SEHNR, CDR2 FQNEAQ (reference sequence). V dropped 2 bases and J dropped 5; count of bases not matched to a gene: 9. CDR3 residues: CASSLRSTGHDEQYF. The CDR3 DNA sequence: TGTGCCAGCAGCTTACGGTCGACAGGGCACGACGAGCAGTACTTC.

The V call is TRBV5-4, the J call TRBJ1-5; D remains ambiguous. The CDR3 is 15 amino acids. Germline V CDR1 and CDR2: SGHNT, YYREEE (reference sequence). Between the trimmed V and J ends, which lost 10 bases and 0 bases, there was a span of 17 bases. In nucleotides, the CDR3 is TGTGCCTCCGCGGATGGGCCGCATAGCAATCAGCCCCAGCATTTT. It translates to CASADGPHSNQPQHF.